The 4 T cell receptor beta chains in this list originate from one sample, sequenced in a study of beta chain features in type 1 diabetes. Expressed TCRB transcripts were sequenced because the isolated RNA had all been reverse transcribed beforehand. Here immunoSEQ multiplex PCR was the method, and the copy in TCRdb shows in-frame clones only, minus some. This table has 350,000 to 400,000 clones, more than 12% appearing once. The sample taken for sequencing was naive CD4+ T cells from blood. Source of these receptors: a young woman in good health.

This clone was seen a handful of times. The CDR3 reads CAWSVDSASTDTQYF. CDR3 DNA: TGTGCCTGGAGTGTAGACTCAGCCAGCACAGATACGCAGTATTTT. The J gene is TRBJ2-3, the V gene TRBV30; D ambiguous. This CDR3 region has 15 residues. Per the germline V gene, CDR1 is GTSNPN and CDR2 is SVGIG (reference sequence). V was shortened by 0 bases and J by 0 bases, with 10 bases between the two germline ends. Full variable domain (outside the CDR3, taken from reference TRBV30 and TRBJ2-3): SQTIHQWPATLVQPVGSPLSLECTVEGTSNPNLYWYRQAAGRGLQLLFYSVGIGQISSEVPQNLSASRPQDRQFILSSKKLLLSDSGFYLCAWSVDSASTDTQYFGPGTRLTVL.

This clone was seen more than once but under ten times. The chain couples TRBV29-1 to TRBJ2-7; the D gene is possibly TRBD1 (6 bases). V was trimmed by 6 bases and J by 3 bases, leaving 12 bases between them. CDR3 length equals 12 residues. Germline CDR1 reads SQVTM; CDR2 reads ANQGSEA. This CDR3 reads CSVIRGRYEQYF. CDR3 DNA: TGCAGCGTAATCAGGGGACGCTACGAGCAGTACTTC.

This clone was seen a few times. The genes are TRBV6-6 and TRBJ1-5, with 7 bases lining up with TRBD1. The CDR3 length is 15 residues. Germline trimming cut 0 bases from V and 3 bases from J; bases unmatched to any gene: 2. Germline loops: CDR1 MNHNY, CDR2 SVGAGI (reference sequence). This CDR3 reads CASSYSTGPNQPQHF. CDR3 DNA sequence: TGTGCCAGCAGTTACTCGACAGGGCCCAATCAGCCCCAGCATTTT.

This clone appeared a few times. V usage is TRBV25-1 and J usage is TRBJ2-7; D not certain. V gave up 5 bases and J gave up 0 bases, with 17 bases separating them. CDR3 length: 16 residues. Germline V gene sequence: CDR1 MGHDK, CDR2 SYGVNS. The CDR3 region has the DNA TGTGCCAGCAGTTCCCAAGGTCCTAGATACTCCTACGAGCAGTACTTC. As protein: CASSSQGPRYSYEQYF.